This record covers a single T cell receptor beta chain. Its target antigen remains unknown. Base qualities are missing; no much larger clone stands one base away. Library method: the immunoSEQ multiplex PCR assay. Adaptive Biotechnologies carried out high-throughput TCR-beta CDR3 sequencing of genomic DNA for most patients. As for the original processing: Adaptive's ImmunoSEQ software supplied the TCR sequencing data for 18 patients, while MiXCR and VDJtools were used to process a few other patients. CDR3 nucleotide sequences shared by donor and recipient were removed because the origin of these sequences could not be assigned. To be classed as alloreactive, a clone needed at least 2-fold expansion over unstimulated cells and a minimum CFSE-low frequency of 0.002% (template counts) or 0.001% (read counts). Clones were considered mappable if detected in sequenced pre-transplant spleen, lymph node, or MLR CFSE-low populations of the donor or recipient. The cumulative frequency of alloreactive clones was calculated as a percentage of all sequences, weighted by copy number. TCRdb re-hosts the immuneACCESS table, in-frame sequences only. Its copies lack some clones; in the studies checked, an unresolved V gene accounts for under half of them, and the cause for the rest is not known. Clone size and the V and J calls come from that table; the DNA yielded D and trimming. Recorded for this sample are just over 20,000 clones; almost 95% of them occurred a single time. The ten largest clonotypes hold about 40% of the sample.

The data originate from a study of graft-versus-host responses after intestinal transplantation (dated by TCRdb to about 2021). Looking at the study overall: Multivisceral, liver-intestinal, or isolated intestinal transplants were received by the recipients. Anti-thymocyte globulin induction was given to all recipients, followed by maintenance tacrolimus and steroids for approximately three years. Graft-versus-host and host-versus-graft alloreactive T cell clones were tracked in the graft, circulation and bone marrow after intestinal transplantation using bulk TCR-beta CDR3 sequencing. Alloreactive clones were identified by sequencing pre-transplant mixed lymphocyte reaction products and comparing these products with unstimulated pre-transplant donor and recipient T cells. The cohort enrolled 20 to 30 intestinal transplant recipients, one of whom was a retransplant, and 3 patients without pretransplant specimens were excluded. Donor T cell macrochimerism was defined as a peak of at least 4% donor T cells among recipient peripheral blood mononuclear cells. Samples from a few later patients were sequenced in-house on an Illumina MiSeq with MiXCR processing rather than by the commercial service.

Blood samples were collected up to 4 times in the first month after transplant and then at least monthly when available. The paper's findings and limits, for the study overall: The relatively low number and heterogeneity of intestinal transplant patients limited the conclusions. Early after transplant, peak levels of circulating GvH clones were associated with declines in HvG clones. In patients with donor T cell macrochimerism, the allografts had high GvH to HvG T cell clonal ratios. GvH clones were detected in recipient bone marrow, and some of these GvH clones were observed earlier in ileal mucosa or blood, consistent with an intestinal mucosal origin.

V loses 1 base of germline sequence and J loses 2 bases, and the interval between the two ends is 20 bases. The germline V gene gives CDR1 as SGHVS and CDR2 as FQNEAQ. From the cysteine through the phenylalanine, the CDR3 covers 18 amino acids. Only the CDR3 DNA is retained, 54 bases long and in frame from the first base. The specimen was PBMCs, collected roughly 270 days after intestinal transplant. The receptor was isolated from a human patient who received an intestinal transplant, so some T cells may come from the graft donor. The rearranged segments are TRBV7-8 and TRBJ1-1; too little of a D gene remains to name it. The CDR3 in this case is CASSLVGRLPLLNTEAFF. In nucleotide form, the sequence is TGTGCCAGCAGCTTAGTAGGGCGTTTACCCCTTTTAAACACTGAAGCTTTCTTT.